This T cell receptor beta chain was retrieved from a study of graft-versus-host responses after intestinal transplantation. In the study overall: Every recipient underwent anti-thymocyte globulin induction, then tacrolimus and steroids for roughly 3 years.

CDR1 and CDR2 (germline): KGHSH, LQKENI. V dropped 2 bases and J dropped 5; count of bases not matched to a gene: 4. There are 15 residues in the CDR3. Responders (roughly 200,000, CFSE-labeled) met roughly 200,000 stimulators that were irradiated and violet-dye-labeled. CD4 and CD8 responders that proliferated in the reaction were FACS-sorted. Data came from immunoSEQ multiplex PCR; TCRdb stores just in-frame clones and leaves some out. The sample lists 20,000 to 25,000 clones; roughly two fifths were seen once. V and J are TRBV18 and TRBJ2-2; TRBD2 matches 8 bases. Sequenced material: alloreactive CD8+ T cells from a mixed lymphocyte reaction culture, taken before intestinal transplant. Subset meaning: CFSE-low proliferating T cells sorted from roughly six-day pre-transplant mixed lymphocyte reaction (GvH or HvG direction). This clonotype was sampled from a human patient who received an intestinal transplant. The CDR3 spells CASSPKASGTGELFF. The DNA for the CDR3 is TGTGCCAGCTCACCAAAGGCTAGCGGGACCGGGGAGCTGTTTTTT.